The clone carrying this TCR beta chain was counted once. Its specificity is not known. This sample is part of a study of CD8 T cells in Susac syndrome. The RNA, 0.5 to 1 ug, was put through reverse transcription using random hexamers. Amplification of TCR beta CDR3 spanned 54 Vbeta and 13 Jbeta via immunoSEQ multiplex PCR. TCRdb passed the immunoSEQ multiplex PCR reads through MiXCR, listing each CDR3 protein once. The table lists around 140,000 distinct CDR3 sequences, over 80% of them singletons. Overall study findings and caveats: The TCR sequencing and HLA analysis in the study involved a relatively small number of individuals, as the study acknowledged.

CDR1 GTSNPN and CDR2 SVGIG come from the germline V gene (reference sequence). Trimming shortened V by 3 bases and J by 8 bases, and 19 bases separated the two germline ends. This CDR3 is built from 14 residues. The receptor comes from a human donor with multiple sclerosis. This rearrangement joins TRBV30 to TRBJ1-1; D not certain. The specimen was CD8+ T cells from PBMCs. The CDR3 loop is CAWRVGRDLTEAFF. In DNA form, the CDR3 reads TGTGCCTGGAGGGTAGGTAGGGATTTAACCGAAGCTTTCTTT.